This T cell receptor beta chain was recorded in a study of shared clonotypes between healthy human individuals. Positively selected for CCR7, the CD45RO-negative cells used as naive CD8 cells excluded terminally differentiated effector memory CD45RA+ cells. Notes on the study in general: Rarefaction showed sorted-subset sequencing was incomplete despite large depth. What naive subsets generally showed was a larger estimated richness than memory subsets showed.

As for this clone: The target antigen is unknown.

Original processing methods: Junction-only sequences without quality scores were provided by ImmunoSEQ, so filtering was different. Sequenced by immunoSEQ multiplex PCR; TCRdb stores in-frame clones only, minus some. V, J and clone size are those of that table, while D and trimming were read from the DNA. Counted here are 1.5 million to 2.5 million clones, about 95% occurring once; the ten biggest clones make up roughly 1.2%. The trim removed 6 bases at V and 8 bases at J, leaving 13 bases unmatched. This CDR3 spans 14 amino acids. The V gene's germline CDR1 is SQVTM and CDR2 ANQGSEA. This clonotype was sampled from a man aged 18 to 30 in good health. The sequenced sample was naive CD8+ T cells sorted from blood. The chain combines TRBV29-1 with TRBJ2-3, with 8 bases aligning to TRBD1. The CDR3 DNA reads TGCAGCGTCGACACCGGGACAGGCATGAGTACGCAGTATTTT. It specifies CSVDTGTGMSTQYF.